The rows below give T cell receptor beta chains drawn from one sample of a study of blood T cells in healthy people across ages. Via MiXCR, TCRdb re-called the 5' RACE reads, giving one row per CDR3 protein. The table records nearly 800,000 distinct CDR3 sequences, around 25% of them present only once. Separately, the same data were catalogued under a study of T cells of mothers and their children.

The sequencing sample was made of blood. The receptor source for this set is a boy aged 5-17 years in good health. CDR3s include the opening cysteine and the closing phenylalanine or tryptophan. The D gene is left open where the match is weak. The size entry is marked missing in some rows and otherwise reads once, few, many or a size class.

d_gene,v_gene,j_gene,len,abundance,CDR3nt,CDR3aa
NA,TRBV4-3,TRBJ2-7,16,NA,TGCGCCAGCAGCCAAGATAAGGGGAGAGACTCCTACGAGCAGTACTTC,CASSQDKGRDSYEQYF
TRBD1,TRBV4-3,TRBJ2-3,17,NA,TGCGCCAGCAGCCAAGAAACAGGGGTTGGCTACACAGATGCGCAGTATTTT,CASSQETGVGYTDAQYF
TRBD2,TRBV20-1,TRBJ2-3,15,few,TGCAGTGCTCCCTCTAGCGGGAGTATCACAGATACGCAGTATTTT,CSAPSSGSITDTQYF
NA,TRBV27,TRBJ1-4,16,NA,TGTGCCAGCGCCTCGGACAGCGACGCAACTAATGAAAAACTGTTTTTT,CASASDSDATNEKLFF
TRBD1,TRBV30,TRBJ1-3,15,NA,TGTGCCTGGAGTACGGGACAGGGGGCGGGAAACACCATATATTTT,CAWSTGQGAGNTIYF
TRBD2,TRBV28,TRBJ2-7,14,NA,TGTGCCAGCAGTCCCGGGGGGATCTCCTACGAGCAGTACTTC,CASSPGGISYEQYF
TRBD1,TRBV29-1,TRBJ2-5,16,many,TGCAGCGTTGAACCTGGAGGACAGGCCCACCAAGAGACCCAGTACTTC,CSVEPGGQAHQETQYF
NA,TRBV5-1,TRBJ2-1,11,NA,TGCGCCAGCAGAACGGCGGGGGAGCAGTTCTTC,CASRTAGEQFF
TRBD2,TRBV13,TRBJ2-1,15,NA,TGTGCCAGCAGCAAACTAGCGGGAGCCCACAATGAGCAGTTCTTC,CASSKLAGAHNEQFF
NA,TRBV3-1,TRBJ1-2,13,few,TGTGCCAGCAGCCAGATGACCGACTATGGCTACACCTTC,CASSQMTDYGYTF
NA,TRBV10-3,TRBJ2-2,24,NA,TGTGCCATCAGTGAGACGGTGGATAGAAATCTTAGGTCGACAGACTCACCTAACACCGGGGAGCTGTTTTTT,CAISETVDRNLRSTDSPNTGELFF
NA,TRBV7-2,TRBJ2-5,14,NA,TGTGCCAGCAGCCCCTTGACTGTGGAAGAGACCCAGTACTTC,CASSPLTVEETQYF
NA,TRBV18,TRBJ2-7,13,NA,TGTGCCAGCTCACCGGGGGGACGCACCGAGCAGTACTTC,CASSPGGRTEQYF
NA,TRBV7-6,TRBJ2-5,15,few,TGTGCCAGCAGCTTAGGAGGGGCCAACCAAGAGACCCAGTACTTC,CASSLGGANQETQYF
NA,TRBV6-1,TRBJ1-2,15,few,TGTGCCAGCAGTGAAGTGGGGACACCTAACTATGGCTACACCTTC,CASSEVGTPNYGYTF
NA,TRBV6-5,TRBJ1-4,14,NA,TGTGCCAGCAGCCGACGCCCAGGAGAAGAAAAACTGTTTTTT,CASSRRPGEEKLFF
NA,TRBV7-2,TRBJ2-7,13,few,TGTGCTAGCAGCCCTACGACAGGTTCGAGGCAGTACTTC,CASSPTTGSRQYF
NA,TRBV27,TRBJ1-2,15,few,TGTGCCAGCAGTTTATCAGGGGCAGGGAACTATGGCTACACCTTC,CASSLSGAGNYGYTF
TRBD2,TRBV12-3/TRBV12-4,TRBJ2-5,20,NA,TGTGCCAGCAGTTTAGCGCAACTAGCGGGGGGCCTAGGCTTGGGAGAGACCCAGTACTTC,CASSLAQLAGGLGLGETQYF
NA,TRBV14,TRBJ1-4,15,few,TGTGCCAGCAGCCAAGTGGGCTTGACTAATGAAAAACTGTTTTTT,CASSQVGLTNEKLFF
TRBD1,TRBV20-1,TRBJ2-7,15,NA,TGCAGTGCTAGAGATGGACAGGGCAACTCCTACGAGCAGTACTTC,CSARDGQGNSYEQYF
NA,TRBV12-3/TRBV12-4,TRBJ1-3,12,NA,TGTGCCAGCAGGGAAGCACGAAACACCATATATTTT,CASREARNTIYF
NA,TRBV19,TRBJ2-6,15,few,TGTGCCAGTAGTCTGTGGGAGCGTGGGGCCAACGTCCTGACTTTC,CASSLWERGANVLTF
TRBD2,TRBV9,TRBJ2-5,14,few,TGTGCCAGCAGCGTAATGGGAGGGGAAGAGACCCAGTACTTC,CASSVMGGEETQYF
NA,TRBV29-1,TRBJ2-1,16,few,TGCAGCGTTGAAGATATGAAACAGAGCTCCTACAATGAGCAGTTCTTC,CSVEDMKQSSYNEQFF
NA,TRBV9,TRBJ2-5,13,few,TGTGCCAGCAGCAACCCGGGAGAGGAGACCCAGTACTTC,CASSNPGEETQYF
TRBD2,TRBV29-1,TRBJ2-7,15,few,TGCAGCGTTGAATTGAGCGGGAGGGAGACCTACGAGCAGTACTTC,CSVELSGRETYEQYF
NA,TRBV14,TRBJ2-1,12,few,TGTGCCAGCAGCCCTCTAGACAATGAGCAGTTCTTC,CASSPLDNEQFF
NA,TRBV20-1,TRBJ1-4,14,NA,TGCAGTGCTAGAGATGGGGGGCCCAATGAAAAACTGTTTTTT,CSARDGGPNEKLFF
TRBD1,TRBV19,TRBJ1-5,14,once,TGTGCCAGTAGGCCGGGACAGGGGTATCAGCCCCAGCATTTT,CASRPGQGYQPQHF
TRBD2,TRBV5-1,TRBJ2-6,15,NA,TGCGCCAGCAACTTGGCGGGAGATGGGGCCAACGTCCTGACTTTC,CASNLAGDGANVLTF
NA,TRBV12-3/TRBV12-4,TRBJ2-7,13,few,TGTGCCAGCAGTTTAGGAGGGTCCGACGAGCAGTACTTC,CASSLGGSDEQYF
NA,TRBV20-1,TRBJ1-4,10,NA,TGCAGTGCCATGGGGGAAAAACTGTTTTTT,CSAMGEKLFF
NA,TRBV20-1,TRBJ2-1,12,NA,TGCAGTGCTAGCGTCGGTAGAAATGAGCAGTTCTTC,CSASVGRNEQFF
TRBD2,TRBV2,TRBJ2-1,16,NA,TGTGCCAGCAGTGAGGCTAGCGGAAGCTCCTACAATGAGCAGTTCTTC,CASSEASGSSYNEQFF
TRBD1,TRBV7-2,TRBJ1-6,16,once,TGTGCCAGCAGCTTACTCCTCGGACAGGGAGATTCACCCCTCCACTTT,CASSLLLGQGDSPLHF
TRBD1,TRBV7-6,TRBJ1-1,16,NA,TGTGCCAGCAGCCCATGGACAGGGACCATGAACACTGAAGCTTTCTTT,CASSPWTGTMNTEAFF
NA,TRBV5-1,TRBJ1-1,14,NA,TGCGCCAGCAGCCGCTCCGGGGGGTCGACTGAAGCTTTCTTT,CASSRSGGSTEAFF
TRBD2,TRBV19,TRBJ2-1,15,NA,TGTGCCAGTACCACCGGGACTAGGGGTTACAATGAGCAGTTCTTC,CASTTGTRGYNEQFF
NA,TRBV20-1,TRBJ2-3,12,few,TGCAGTGCTAGTCCCTCTACAGATACGCAGTATTTT,CSASPSTDTQYF
NA,TRBV6-5,TRBJ2-5,15,many,TGTGCCAGCAGTTACTCGGTACAGGCTTCCGAGACCCAGTACTTC,CASSYSVQASETQYF
TRBD2,TRBV6-5,TRBJ2-1,14,few,TGTGCCAGCAGACTCGTAATGACTAGCTCTGAGCAGTTCTTC,CASRLVMTSSEQFF
NA,TRBV2,TRBJ2-7,14,few,TGTGCCAGGCAGACGAATGCGGAAACCTACGAGCAGTACTTC,CARQTNAETYEQYF
TRBD1,TRBV7-6,TRBJ1-2,14,few,TGTGCCAGCAGCTTGGGGACAGGTCTCTATGGCTACACCTTC,CASSLGTGLYGYTF
NA,TRBV6-1,TRBJ1-4,14,NA,TGTGCCAGCAGTGAAGGATACCCACGGGGGGAACTGTTTTTT,CASSEGYPRGELFF
TRBD1,TRBV27,TRBJ2-7,16,NA,TGTGCCAGCAGTTTATCGAAGGGCAAGGGGGCGTACGAGCAGTACTTC,CASSLSKGKGAYEQYF
TRBD1,TRBV29-1,TRBJ2-1,14,NA,TGCAGTGCAGGGGACAGGGCACCCTACAATGAGCAGTTCTTC,CSAGDRAPYNEQFF
TRBD1,TRBV28,TRBJ2-2,16,NA,TGTGCCAGCAGTTCGGGGACAGGGAAGCTGACCGGGGAACTGTTTTTC,CASSSGTGKLTGELFF